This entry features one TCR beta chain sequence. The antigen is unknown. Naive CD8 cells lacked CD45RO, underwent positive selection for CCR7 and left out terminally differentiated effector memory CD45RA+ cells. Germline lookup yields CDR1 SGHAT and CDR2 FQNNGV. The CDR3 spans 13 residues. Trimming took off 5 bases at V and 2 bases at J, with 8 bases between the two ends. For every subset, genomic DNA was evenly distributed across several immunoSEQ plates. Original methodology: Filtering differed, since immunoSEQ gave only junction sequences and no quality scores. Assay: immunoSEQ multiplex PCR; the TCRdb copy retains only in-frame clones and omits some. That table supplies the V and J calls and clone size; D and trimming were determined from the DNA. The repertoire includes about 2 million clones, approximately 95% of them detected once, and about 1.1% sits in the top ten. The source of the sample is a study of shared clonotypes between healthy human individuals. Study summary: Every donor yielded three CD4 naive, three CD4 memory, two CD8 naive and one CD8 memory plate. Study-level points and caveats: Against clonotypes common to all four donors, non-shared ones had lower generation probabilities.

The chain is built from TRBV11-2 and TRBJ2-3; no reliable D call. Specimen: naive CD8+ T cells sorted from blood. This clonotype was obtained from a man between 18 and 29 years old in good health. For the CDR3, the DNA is TGTGCCAGCAGCCCTCGAACCACAGATACGCAGTATTTT. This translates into CASSPRTTDTQYF.